The 20 T cell receptor beta chains presented below share a single source sample, sequenced in a study of tumor-infiltrating lymphocytes in localized non-small cell lung cancer listed by TCRdb under 2021. Receptors were amplified or captured by the immunoSEQ multiplex PCR assay. The clones in this table, taken by TCRdb from immuneACCESS, are in-frame only. Not every clone is retained; where verified, under half of the shortfall comes from an unresolved V gene, and the cause of the rest is unknown. This sample gives 17,000 or so clones in total; 65% to 80% of them show up just once. The ten top clones hold over 5% of the sample. The sequenced material came from lung tumor tissue. These receptors were taken from a human donor with non-small cell lung cancer.

The chain employs TRBV2 and TRBJ1-1, with 8 nucleotides matching TRBD1. V dropped 6 bases and J dropped 11; count of bases not matched to a gene: 8. CDR1 and CDR2 from the germline V gene are SNHLY and FYNNEI. This CDR3 is built from 12 residues. The CDR3, as DNA: TGTGCCAGCAGCCAGGACAGGGAGTCGGCTTTCTTT. Its translation is CASSQDRESAFF.

Details on this clone: This sample includes further DNA sequences coding for the same CDR3. The chain is built from TRBV14 and TRBJ2-3; D ambiguous. V lost 4 bases and J 0 bases, leaving 8 bases between the germline ends. Germline V CDR1 and CDR2: SGHDN, FVKESK. The CDR3 is made up of 14 amino acids. The CDR3 DNA reads as TGTGCCAGCAGCCCTAGGCAGAGCACAGATACGCAGTATTTT. Translated, it gives CASSPRQSTDTQYF.

The V call is TRBV4-2, the J call TRBJ2-3, with 10 bases that match TRBD1. Germline-derived CDR1 and CDR2 are LGHNA and YNFKEQ. The CDR3 runs to 16 residues. J was trimmed by 5 bases and V by 3 bases; bases with no gene match: 8. The CDR3 sequence: CASSHPGQGGIDTQYF. The DNA of the CDR3 is TGTGCCAGCAGCCACCCCGGACAGGGGGGAATAGATACGCAGTATTTT.

The J gene is TRBJ1-4, the V gene TRBV4-3; possibly TRBD1 for D (5 bases). V gave up 0 bases and J gave up 0 bases, with 14 bases separating them. Per germline, CDR1 LGHNA and CDR2 YSLEER. There are 18 residues in the CDR3. Written as DNA, the CDR3 is TGCGCCAGCAGCCAAGATTACCCAGGGCACACAACTAATGAAAAACTGTTTTTT. As protein: CASSQDYPGHTTNEKLFF.

This clone showed up just once. The V and J genes are TRBV27 and TRBJ2-2; 9 bases align to TRBD2. Germline V gives CDR1 MNHEY, CDR2 SMNVEV (reference sequence). The CDR3 spans 16 residues. V lost 4 bases, J lost 0 bases, and 3 bases stayed unmatched. CDR3 sequence reads: CASSSLAGANTGELFF. The CDR3 DNA is TGTGCCAGCAGTTCCTTAGCGGGAGCGAACACCGGGGAGCTGTTTTTT.

The rearrangement links TRBV6-6 to TRBJ1-2; 7 nucleotides agree with TRBD1. Trimming at V came to 0 bases and at J to 3 bases, leaving 7 bases not matched to a gene. The CDR3 has 16 amino acids. From germline, CDR1 is MNHNY and CDR2 SVGAGI (reference sequence). The CDR3 DNA reads TGTGCCAGCAGTTACTCCCGGGACAGAGTCGACTATGGCTACACCTTC. This translates into CASSYSRDRVDYGYTF.

This clone is a singleton in its sample. The chain couples TRBV28 to TRBJ2-5, with D unclear. V was pared by 3 bases and J by 4 bases, with 9 bases between. Germline lookup yields CDR1 MDHEN and CDR2 SYDVKM. This CDR3 has 13 amino acids. The CDR3 reads CASSFQLLETQYF. The CDR3 region has the DNA TGTGCCAGCAGTTTCCAGCTCTTAGAGACCCAGTACTTC.

This chain connects TRBV5-1 to TRBJ2-7; 10 positions agree with TRBD2. Germline CDR1 reads SGHRS; CDR2 reads YFSETQ. V lost 0 bases and J lost 2; bases outside the gene matches: 5. This CDR3 spans 16 amino acids. DNA of the CDR3: TGCGCCAGCAGCTTGGCGTTAGCGGGAGGAACCTACGAGCAGTACTTC. This gives the protein CASSLALAGGTYEQYF.

This chain joins TRBV28 and TRBJ2-5; possibly TRBD2 for D (5 bases). CDR1 is MDHEN and CDR2 is SYDVKM in the germline V gene. V gave up 2 bases and J gave up 4 bases, with 11 bases separating them. The CDR3 is 14 amino acids. This CDR3 is CASSLPGLLETQYF. CDR3 nucleotides: TGTGCCAGCAGTTTACCCGGACTGTTAGAGACCCAGTACTTC.

The V gene is TRBV30, the J gene TRBJ2-7; D remains ambiguous. Germline V lookup: CDR1 GTSNPN, CDR2 SVGIG (reference sequence). The CDR3 is 14 residues long. V was pared by 4 bases and J by 0 bases, with 13 bases between. In DNA form, the CDR3 reads TGTGCCTGGAATGATTACGGTGACTCCTACGAGCAGTACTTC. It translates to CAWNDYGDSYEQYF.

The genes are TRBV4-3 and TRBJ2-3, with D maybe TRBD2 (7 bases). The CDR3 extends over 18 amino acids. The V end was cut by 0 bases, the J end by 5 bases, with 21 bases between. Germline CDR1 is LGHNA and CDR2 is YSLEER. CDR3 residues: CASSQDLLGGRAEDTQYF. As DNA, the CDR3 is TGCGCCAGCAGCCAAGATTTGTTAGGGGGGAGGGCCGAAGATACGCAGTATTTT.

The V and J genes are TRBV28 and TRBJ1-5; weak D call: TRBD1 (6 bases). Between the trimmed V and J ends, which lost 7 bases and 7 bases, there was a span of 23 bases. Germline V gene data show CDR1 as MDHEN and CDR2 as SYDVKM. The CDR3 extends over 16 amino acids. Written as DNA, the CDR3 is TGTGCCAGCATTGGTGTTCAGGTGAGGGGGAAGCAGCCCCAGCATTTT. It codes for CASIGVQVRGKQPQHF.

The chain links TRBV19 to TRBJ2-7, with 12 bases identical to TRBD2. The CDR3 has 15 amino acids. With 5 bases clipped from V and 9 bases from J, the junction kept 11 bases outside the gene matches. Germline loops: CDR1 LNHDA, CDR2 SQIVND (reference sequence). CDR3 sequence: CASSETSGRNDVQYF. The CDR3 DNA is TGTGCCAGTAGTGAAACTAGCGGGAGGAACGATGTGCAGTACTTC.

The chain's CDR3 is CSVETGVWNTEAFF. CDR3 in DNA: TGCAGCGTTGAAACAGGGGTTTGGAACACTGAAGCTTTCTTT. The V and J genes are TRBV29-1 and TRBJ1-1; 7 bases are shared with TRBD1. The CDR3 spans 14 residues. Germline V gives CDR1 SQVTM, CDR2 ANQGSEA. J was trimmed by 1 base and V by 2 bases; bases with no gene match: 4.

V is TRBV30 and J is TRBJ1-2; D perhaps matches TRBD1 (6 bases). Per the germline V gene, CDR1 is GTSNPN and CDR2 is SVGIG (reference sequence). The CDR3 has 12 residues. Trimming left V 5 bases short and J 4 bases short, with 11 bases between. The CDR3, as DNA: TGTGCCTGGCTCAGGGGAGGCTATGGCTACACCTTC. As protein: CAWLRGGYGYTF.

J is TRBJ1-2 and V is TRBV29-1; D is unclear. The CDR3 loop spans 16 amino acids. V was shortened by 8 bases and J by 5 bases, with 27 bases between the two germline ends. CDR1 is SQVTM, CDR2 ANQGSEA, per germline. This chain's CDR3 is CSFYGVRGPQSYGYTF. The CDR3 nucleotides read TGCAGCTTCTATGGGGTGCGAGGGCCACAGTCGTATGGCTACACCTTC. The whole variable domain, remainder taken from reference TRBV29-1 and TRBJ1-2, is SAVISQKPSRDICQRGTSLTIQCQVDSQVTMMFWYRQQPGQSLTLIATANQGSEATYESGFVIDKFPISRPNLTFSTLTVSNMSPEDSSIYLCSFYGVRGPQSYGYTFGSGTRLTVV.

The chain carries TRBV29-1 and TRBJ2-7; TRBD2 matches 7 bases. Germline V CDR1 and CDR2: SQVTM, ANQGSEA. The CDR3 covers 12 residues. V gave up 7 bases and J gave up 4 bases; unmatched junction bases: 7. The CDR3 DNA sequence: TGCAGCGCGGGACTATCCGAATACGAGCAGTACTTC. Protein: CSAGLSEYEQYF.

The chain employs TRBV14 and TRBJ1-1; D gene ambiguous. The CDR3 is made up of 12 amino acids. Looked up from germline, CDR1 is SGHDN and CDR2 is FVKESK. The V end was cut by 0 bases, the J end by 7 bases, with 6 bases between. As DNA, the CDR3 is TGTGCCAGCAGCCAAGATAGGGTTGAAGCTTTCTTT. Translated: CASSQDRVEAFF.

J is TRBJ2-7 and V is TRBV10-3; tentatively, D is TRBD2 (6 bases). Looked up from germline, CDR1 is ENHRY and CDR2 is SYGVKD. The CDR3 has 11 residues. This CDR3 is CSTAGLHEQYF. As DNA, the CDR3 is TGTTCGACAGCGGGTCTTCATGAGCAGTACTTC.

This sequence joins TRBV5-5 and TRBJ1-5, with D perhaps TRBD1 (5 bases). This CDR3 contains 15 residues. CDR1 is SGHKS, CDR2 YYEKEE, per germline (reference sequence). Trimming took off 1 base at V and 7 bases at J, with 15 bases between the two ends. Written as DNA, the CDR3 is TGTGCCAGCAGCTTGTTTGGTGGAGGGGACCAGCCCCAGCATTTT. This sequence encodes CASSLFGGGDQPQHF.